One TCR beta chain is described in this entry. Antigen specificity is unknown. This sample is part of a study of cytomegalovirus exposure and HLA in healthy donors. V lost 3 bases and J 0 bases, leaving 9 bases between the germline ends. The CDR3 has 15 residues. Germline values: CDR1 SEHNR, CDR2 FQNEAQ (reference sequence). General study points: Several of the most significant clusters appeared linked to common viral pathogens, based on a later analysis. An analysis that was carried out later associated some 17,000 TCR beta sequences with HLA alleles at 0.05 false discovery rate.

The PCR contained 60 Vbeta and 13 Jbeta primers. The protocol was immunoSEQ multiplex PCR, while the TCRdb copy is restricted to in-frame clones and leaves out a portion. The sample lists tens of thousands of clones; over 60% were seen once. The sequence was collected from a boy aged 5-17 years in good health and CMV-seropositive. The V call is TRBV7-9, the J call TRBJ1-3; weak D call: TRBD1 (6 bases). Sequenced sample: PBMCs. CDR3 sequence reads: CASSLGASSGNTIYF. DNA of the CDR3: TGTGCCAGCAGCTTGGGGGCCAGCTCTGGAAACACCATATATTTT.